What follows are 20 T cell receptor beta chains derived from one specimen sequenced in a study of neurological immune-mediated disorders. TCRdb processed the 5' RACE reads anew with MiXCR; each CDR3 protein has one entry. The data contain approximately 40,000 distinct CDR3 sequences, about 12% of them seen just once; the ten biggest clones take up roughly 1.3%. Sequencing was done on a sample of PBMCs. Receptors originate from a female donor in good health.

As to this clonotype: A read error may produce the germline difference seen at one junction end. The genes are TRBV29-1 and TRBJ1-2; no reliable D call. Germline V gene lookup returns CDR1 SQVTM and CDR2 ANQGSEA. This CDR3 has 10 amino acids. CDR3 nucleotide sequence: TGCAGCGTCGCCCCACCGGCTGCGGCTTTC. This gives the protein CSVAPPAAAF. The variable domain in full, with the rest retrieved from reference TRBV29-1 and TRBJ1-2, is SAVISQKPSRDICQRGTSLTIQCQVDSQVTMMFWYRQQPGQSLTLIATANQGSEATYESGFVIDKFPISRPNLTFSTLTVSNMSPEDSSIYLCSVAPPAAAFGSGTRLTVV.

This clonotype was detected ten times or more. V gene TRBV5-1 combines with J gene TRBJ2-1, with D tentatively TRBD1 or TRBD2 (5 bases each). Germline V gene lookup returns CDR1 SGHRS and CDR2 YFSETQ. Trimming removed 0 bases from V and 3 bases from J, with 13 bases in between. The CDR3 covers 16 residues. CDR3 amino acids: CASSLGVGEFYNEQFF. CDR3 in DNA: TGCGCCAGCAGCTTGGGAGTGGGGGAATTCTACAATGAGCAGTTCTTC.

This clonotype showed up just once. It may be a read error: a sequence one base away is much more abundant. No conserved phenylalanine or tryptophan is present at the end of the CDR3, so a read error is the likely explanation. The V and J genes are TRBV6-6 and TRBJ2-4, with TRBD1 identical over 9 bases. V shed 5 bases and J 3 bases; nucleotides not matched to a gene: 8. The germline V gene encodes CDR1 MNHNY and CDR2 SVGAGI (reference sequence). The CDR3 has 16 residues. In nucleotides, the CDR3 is TGTGCCAGCAGTCCCCGGACAGGGGAAGGCAAAAACATTCAGTACTTA. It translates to CASSPRTGEGKNIQYL.

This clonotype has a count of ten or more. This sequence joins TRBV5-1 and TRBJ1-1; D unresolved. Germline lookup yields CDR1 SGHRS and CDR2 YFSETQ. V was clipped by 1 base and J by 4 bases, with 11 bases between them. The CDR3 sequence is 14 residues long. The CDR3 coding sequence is TGCGCCAGCAGCTTGTTAGTGGGCGGCACTGAAGCTTTCTTT. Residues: CASSLLVGGTEAFF.

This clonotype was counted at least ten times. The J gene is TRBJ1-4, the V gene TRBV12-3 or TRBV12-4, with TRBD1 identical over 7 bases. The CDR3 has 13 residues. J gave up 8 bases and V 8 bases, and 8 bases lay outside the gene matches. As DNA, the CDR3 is TGTGCCAGCCGAAGAACAGGGGTAGAAAAACTGTTTTTT. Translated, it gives CASRRTGVEKLFF.

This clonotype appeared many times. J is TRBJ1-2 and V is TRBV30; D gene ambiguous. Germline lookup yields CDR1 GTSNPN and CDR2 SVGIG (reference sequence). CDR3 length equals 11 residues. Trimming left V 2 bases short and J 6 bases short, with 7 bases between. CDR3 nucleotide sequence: TGTGCCTGGAGTCGTGGGAATGGCTACACCTTC. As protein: CAWSRGNGYTF.

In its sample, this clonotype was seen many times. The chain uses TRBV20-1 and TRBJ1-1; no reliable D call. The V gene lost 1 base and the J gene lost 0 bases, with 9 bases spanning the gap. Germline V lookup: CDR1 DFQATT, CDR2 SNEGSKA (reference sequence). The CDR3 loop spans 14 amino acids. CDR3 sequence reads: CSARGHYLNTEAFF. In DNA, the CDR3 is TGCAGTGCTAGAGGACACTACTTGAACACTGAAGCTTTCTTT.

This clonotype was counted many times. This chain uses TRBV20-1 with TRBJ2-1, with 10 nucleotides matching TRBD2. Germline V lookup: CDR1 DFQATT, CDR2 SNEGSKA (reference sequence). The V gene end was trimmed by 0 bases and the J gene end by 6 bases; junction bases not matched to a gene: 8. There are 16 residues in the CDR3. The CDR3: CSARDLLLAGVNEQFF. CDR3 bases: TGCAGTGCTAGAGACCTGCTTCTAGCGGGAGTCAATGAGCAGTTCTTC.

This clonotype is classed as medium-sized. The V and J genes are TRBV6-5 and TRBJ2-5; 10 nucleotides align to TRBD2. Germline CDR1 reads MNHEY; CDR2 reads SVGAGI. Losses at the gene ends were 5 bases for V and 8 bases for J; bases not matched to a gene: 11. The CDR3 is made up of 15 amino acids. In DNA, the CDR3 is TGTGCCAGCAGTGCTACTAGCGGGGAGTTTGGTACCCAGTACTTC. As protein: CASSATSGEFGTQYF.

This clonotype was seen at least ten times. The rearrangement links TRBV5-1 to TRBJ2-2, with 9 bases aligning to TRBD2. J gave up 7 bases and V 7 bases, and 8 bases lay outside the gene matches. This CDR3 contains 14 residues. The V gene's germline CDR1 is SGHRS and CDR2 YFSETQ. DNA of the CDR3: TGCGCCAGCGGTGCGGGAGGGCTCATCGGGGAGCTGTTTTTT. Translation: CASGAGGLIGELFF. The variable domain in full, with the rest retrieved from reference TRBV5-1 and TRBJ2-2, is KAGVTQTPRYLIKTRGQQVTLSCSPISGHRSVSWYQQTPGQGLQFLFEYFSETQRNKGNFPGRFSGRQFSNSRSEMNVSTLELGDSALYLCASGAGGLIGELFFGEGSRLTVL.

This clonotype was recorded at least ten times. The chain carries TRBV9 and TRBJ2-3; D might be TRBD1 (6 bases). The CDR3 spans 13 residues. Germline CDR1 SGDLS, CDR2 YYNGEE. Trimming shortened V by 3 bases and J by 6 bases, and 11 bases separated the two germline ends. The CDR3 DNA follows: TGTGCCAGCAGCGGAGGGGGACGGGATACGCAGTATTTT. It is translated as CASSGGGRDTQYF. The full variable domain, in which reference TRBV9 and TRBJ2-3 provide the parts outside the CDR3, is DSGVTQTPKHLITATGQRVTLRCSPRSGDLSVYWYQQSLDQGLQFLIQYYNGEERAKGNILERFSAQQFPDLHSELNLSSLELGDSALYFCASSGGGRDTQYFGPGTRLTVL.

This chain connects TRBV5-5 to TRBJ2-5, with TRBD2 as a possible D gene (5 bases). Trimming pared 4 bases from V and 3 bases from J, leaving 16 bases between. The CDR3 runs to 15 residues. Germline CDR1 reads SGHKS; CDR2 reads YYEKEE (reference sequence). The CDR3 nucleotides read TGTGCCAGCAGCGCCGGACTTGCCGTAAAAGAGACCCAGTACTTC. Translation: CASSAGLAVKETQYF.

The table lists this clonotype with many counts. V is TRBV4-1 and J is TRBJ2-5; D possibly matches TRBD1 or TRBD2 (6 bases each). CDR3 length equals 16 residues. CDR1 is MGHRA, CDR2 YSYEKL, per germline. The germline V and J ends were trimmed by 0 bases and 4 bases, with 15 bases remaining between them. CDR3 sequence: CASSQEARGGGETQYF. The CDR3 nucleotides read TGCGCCAGCAGCCAAGAAGCGAGAGGAGGGGGAGAGACCCAGTACTTC.

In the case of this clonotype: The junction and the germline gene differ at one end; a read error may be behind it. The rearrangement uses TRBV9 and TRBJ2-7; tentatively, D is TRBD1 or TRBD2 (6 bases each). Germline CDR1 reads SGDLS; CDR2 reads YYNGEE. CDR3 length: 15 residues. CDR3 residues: CASSVGGGDIYEHYF. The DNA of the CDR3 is TGTGCCAGCAGCGTAGGTGGAGGGGACATCTACGAGCATTACTTC.

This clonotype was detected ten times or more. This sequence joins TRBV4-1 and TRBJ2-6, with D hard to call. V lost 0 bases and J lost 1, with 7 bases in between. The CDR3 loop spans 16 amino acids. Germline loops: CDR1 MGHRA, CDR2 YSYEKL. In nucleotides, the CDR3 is TGCGCCAGCAGCCAAGAAATGTTATCTGGGGCCAACGTCCTGACTTTC. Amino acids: CASSQEMLSGANVLTF.

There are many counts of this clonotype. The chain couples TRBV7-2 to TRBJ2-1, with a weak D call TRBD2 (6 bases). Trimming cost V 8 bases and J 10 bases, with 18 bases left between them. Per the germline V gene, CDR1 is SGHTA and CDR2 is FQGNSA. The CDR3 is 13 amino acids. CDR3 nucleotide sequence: TGTGCCAGCGAGTGGACGGGTGCGGGGGAGCAGTTCTTC. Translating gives CASEWTGAGEQFF.

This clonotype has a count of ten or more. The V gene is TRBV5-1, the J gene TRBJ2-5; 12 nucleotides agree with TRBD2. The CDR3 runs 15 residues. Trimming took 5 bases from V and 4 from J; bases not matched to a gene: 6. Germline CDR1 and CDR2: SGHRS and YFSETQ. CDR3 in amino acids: CASSRLAGVGETQYF. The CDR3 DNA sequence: TGCGCCAGCAGTCGACTAGCGGGAGTTGGAGAGACCCAGTACTTC. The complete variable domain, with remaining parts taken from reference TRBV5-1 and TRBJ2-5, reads KAGVTQTPRYLIKTRGQQVTLSCSPISGHRSVSWYQQTPGQGLQFLFEYFSETQRNKGNFPGRFSGRQFSNSRSEMNVSTLELGDSALYLCASSRLAGVGETQYFGPGTRLLVL.

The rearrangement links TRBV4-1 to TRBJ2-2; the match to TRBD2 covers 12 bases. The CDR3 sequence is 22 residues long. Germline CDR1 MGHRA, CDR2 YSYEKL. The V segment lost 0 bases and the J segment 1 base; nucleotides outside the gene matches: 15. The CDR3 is CASSQDKGPGLAGTVNTGELFF. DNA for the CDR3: TGCGCCAGCAGCCAAGATAAAGGGCCCGGACTAGCGGGGACCGTGAACACCGGGGAGCTGTTTTTT.

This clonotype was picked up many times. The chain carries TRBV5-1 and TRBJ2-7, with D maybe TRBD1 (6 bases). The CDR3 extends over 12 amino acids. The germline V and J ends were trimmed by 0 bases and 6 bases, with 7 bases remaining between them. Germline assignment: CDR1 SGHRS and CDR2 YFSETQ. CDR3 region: CASSLVRGEQYF. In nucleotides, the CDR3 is TGCGCCAGCAGCTTGGTCAGGGGCGAGCAGTACTTC.

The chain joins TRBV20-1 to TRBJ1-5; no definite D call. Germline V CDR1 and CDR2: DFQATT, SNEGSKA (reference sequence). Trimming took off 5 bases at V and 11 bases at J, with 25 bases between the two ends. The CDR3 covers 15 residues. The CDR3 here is CSASDPRKTPWAQHF. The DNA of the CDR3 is TGCAGTGCTTCTGACCCCCGGAAGACCCCCTGGGCCCAGCATTTT.